This T cell receptor (beta chain) was observed in a study of cytomegalovirus exposure and HLA in healthy donors. At the level of the study: Inside one of the first data releases sat about 91 million unique TCRs taken from HLA-typed donors. Study-level points and caveats: Within a later analysis, the majority of CMV-associated TCR beta chains appeared HLA-restricted.

In its sample, this clone was seen a few times. Antigen specificity is unknown. PCR was performed using 60 Vbeta and 13 Jbeta primers. Data came from immunoSEQ multiplex PCR; TCRdb stores just in-frame clones and leaves some out. The profile shows some 180,000 clones, approximately 85% of them singletons. V lost 1 base and J lost 3, with 12 bases in between. The CDR3 runs 16 residues. Germline V gene data show CDR1 as SGHVS and CDR2 as FQNEAQ. The chain couples TRBV7-8 to TRBJ1-4; D is unresolved. The sequence was obtained from a woman in her forties or fifties in good health and CMV-seronegative. The sample taken for sequencing was PBMCs. The CDR3 region is CASSLGQNLPNEKLFF. As DNA, the CDR3 is TGTGCCAGCAGCTTAGGCCAGAACCTTCCTAATGAAAAACTGTTTTTT. The whole variable domain, remainder taken from reference TRBV7-8 and TRBJ1-4, is GAGVSQSPRYKVAKRGQDVALRCDPISGHVSLFWYQQALGQGPEFLTYFQNEAQLDKSGLPSDRFFAERPEGSVSTLKIQRTQQEDSAVYLCASSLGQNLPNEKLFFGSGTQLSVL.